The next 6 T cell receptor beta chains were all read from a single sample in a study of blood T cell repertoires in COVID-19. TCRdb's copy holds only in-frame clones and misses some; the assay was immunoSEQ multiplex PCR. The repertoire holds over 45,000 clones, 65% to 85% seen once, with 4.4% in the top ten. Sequencing was carried out using peripheral blood. The receptors shown here come from a man in his fifties or sixties with active COVID-19.

A single count supports this clone. The V and J genes are TRBV7-9 and TRBJ1-5; D gene uncertain. CDR1 is SEHNR, CDR2 FQNEAQ, per germline (reference sequence). Trimming left V 4 bases short and J 7 bases short, with 11 bases between. This CDR3 has 13 residues. The chain's CDR3 is CASSSAAGQPQHF. The CDR3, as DNA: TGTGCCAGCAGCTCAGCCGCGGGGCAGCCCCAGCATTTT.

This chain links TRBV6-2 or TRBV6-3 with TRBJ2-7; TRBD1 aligns across 8 bases. There are 16 residues in the CDR3. Per germline, CDR1 MNHEY and CDR2 SVGEGT. J was trimmed by 2 bases and V by 4 bases; bases with no gene match: 10. This CDR3 is CASSSPGGLGTYEQYF. CDR3 in DNA: TGTGCCAGCAGTTCGCCAGGGGGCTTAGGAACCTACGAGCAGTACTTC.

This chain uses TRBV3-1 (or the pseudogene TRBV3-2) with TRBJ1-2, with D hard to call. The V and J ends lost 8 bases and 4 bases respectively, with 17 bases between them. The CDR3 totals 14 residues. The germline V gene encodes CDR1 LGHDT and CDR2 YNNKEL (reference sequence). CDR3: CASGREGPAYGYTF. In DNA, the CDR3 is TGTGCCAGCGGACGAGAGGGCCCTGCCTATGGCTACACCTTC.

The chain is built from TRBV4-3 and TRBJ2-7, with 8 bases aligning to TRBD2. Germline CDR1 reads LGHNA; CDR2 reads YSLEER. The CDR3 sequence is 15 residues long. V shed 4 bases, J shed 3 bases, and the junction held 8 bases outside the gene matches. This CDR3 is CASSRGRGGFYEQYF. The DNA for the CDR3 is TGCGCCAGCAGCCGGGGACGGGGGGGGTTCTACGAGCAGTACTTC.

V and J are TRBV9 and TRBJ1-6, with D possibly matching TRBD1 (6 bases). V gave up 1 base and J gave up 2 bases, with 10 bases separating them. The CDR3 covers 16 residues. CDR1 and CDR2 (germline): SGDLS, YYNGEE. CDR3: CASSVRGDTYNSPLHF. DNA for the CDR3: TGTGCCAGCAGCGTACGGGGGGACACCTATAATTCACCCCTCCACTTT.

The chain employs TRBV7-6 and TRBJ2-1, with TRBD2 as a possible D gene (5 bases). Germline CDR1 SGHVS, CDR2 FNYEAQ. The V end lost 4 bases, the J end lost 2 bases, and 15 bases lay between the germline ends. CDR3 length: 16 amino acids. The CDR3 DNA reads TGTGCCAGCAGCTCAACACGGGATTTGCCCTACAATGAGCAGTTCTTC. It yields the protein CASSSTRDLPYNEQFF.